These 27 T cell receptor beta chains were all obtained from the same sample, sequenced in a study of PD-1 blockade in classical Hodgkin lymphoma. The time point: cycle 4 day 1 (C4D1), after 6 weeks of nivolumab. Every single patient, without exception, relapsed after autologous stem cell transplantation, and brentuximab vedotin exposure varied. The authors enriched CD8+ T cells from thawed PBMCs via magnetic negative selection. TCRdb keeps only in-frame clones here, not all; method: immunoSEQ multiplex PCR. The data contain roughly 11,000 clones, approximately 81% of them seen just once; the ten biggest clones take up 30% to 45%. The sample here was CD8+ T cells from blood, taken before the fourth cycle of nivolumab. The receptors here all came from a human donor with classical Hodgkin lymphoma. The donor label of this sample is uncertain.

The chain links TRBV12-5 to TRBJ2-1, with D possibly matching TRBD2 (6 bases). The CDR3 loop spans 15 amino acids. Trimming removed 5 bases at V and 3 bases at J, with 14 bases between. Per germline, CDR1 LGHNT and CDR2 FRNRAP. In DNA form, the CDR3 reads TGTGCTAGTGGTCTAACCACGGACTACTACAATGAGCAGTTCTTC. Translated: CASGLTTDYYNEQFF.

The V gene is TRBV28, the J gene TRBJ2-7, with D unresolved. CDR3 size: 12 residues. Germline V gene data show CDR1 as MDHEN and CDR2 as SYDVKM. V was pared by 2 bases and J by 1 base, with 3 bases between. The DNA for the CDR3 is TGTGCCAGCAGTTTAGGTTCCTACGAGCAGTACTTC. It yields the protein CASSLGSYEQYF.

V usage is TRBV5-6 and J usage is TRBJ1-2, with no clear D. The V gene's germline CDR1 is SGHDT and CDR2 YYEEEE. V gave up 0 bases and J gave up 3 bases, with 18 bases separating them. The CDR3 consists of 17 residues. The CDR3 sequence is CASSLVFYTIQDYGYTF. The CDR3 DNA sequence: TGTGCCAGCAGCTTGGTTTTCTACACCATTCAGGACTATGGCTACACCTTC.

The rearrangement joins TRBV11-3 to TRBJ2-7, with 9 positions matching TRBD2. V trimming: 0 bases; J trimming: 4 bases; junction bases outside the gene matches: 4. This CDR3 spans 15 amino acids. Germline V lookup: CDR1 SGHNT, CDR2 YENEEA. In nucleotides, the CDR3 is TGTGCCAGCAGCTTAGATCCTAGCGGGAATTACGAGCAGTACTTC. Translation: CASSLDPSGNYEQYF.

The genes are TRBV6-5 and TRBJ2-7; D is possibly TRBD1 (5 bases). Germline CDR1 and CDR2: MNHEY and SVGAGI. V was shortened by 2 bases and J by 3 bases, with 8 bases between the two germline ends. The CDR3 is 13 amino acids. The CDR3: CASSYGADYEQYF. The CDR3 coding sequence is TGTGCCAGCAGTTACGGGGCTGACTACGAGCAGTACTTC.

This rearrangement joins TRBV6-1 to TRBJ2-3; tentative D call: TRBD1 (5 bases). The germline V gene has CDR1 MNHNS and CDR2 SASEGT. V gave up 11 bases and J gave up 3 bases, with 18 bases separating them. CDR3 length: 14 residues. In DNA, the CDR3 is TGTGCCGGCGACAGTACCCCCAGTACAGATACGCAGTATTTT. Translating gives CAGDSTPSTDTQYF.

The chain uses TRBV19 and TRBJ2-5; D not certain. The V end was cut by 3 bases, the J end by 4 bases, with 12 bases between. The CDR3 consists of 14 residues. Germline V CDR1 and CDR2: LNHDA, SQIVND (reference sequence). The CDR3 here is CASSIDVGLETQYF. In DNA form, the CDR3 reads TGTGCCAGTAGTATCGATGTGGGGTTAGAGACCCAGTACTTC.

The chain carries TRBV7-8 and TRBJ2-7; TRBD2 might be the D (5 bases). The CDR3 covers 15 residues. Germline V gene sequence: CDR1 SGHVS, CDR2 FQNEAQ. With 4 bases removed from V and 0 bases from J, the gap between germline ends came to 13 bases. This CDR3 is CASSSLGAPSYEQYF. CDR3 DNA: TGTGCCAGCAGCTCCTTGGGAGCTCCCTCCTACGAGCAGTACTTC.

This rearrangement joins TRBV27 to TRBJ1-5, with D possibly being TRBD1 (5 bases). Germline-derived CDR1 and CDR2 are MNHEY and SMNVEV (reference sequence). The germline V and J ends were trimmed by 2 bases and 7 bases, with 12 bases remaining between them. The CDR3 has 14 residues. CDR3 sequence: CASSLGGTGQPQHF. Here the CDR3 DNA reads TGTGCCAGCAGTTTAGGAGGGACGGGCCAGCCCCAGCATTTT.

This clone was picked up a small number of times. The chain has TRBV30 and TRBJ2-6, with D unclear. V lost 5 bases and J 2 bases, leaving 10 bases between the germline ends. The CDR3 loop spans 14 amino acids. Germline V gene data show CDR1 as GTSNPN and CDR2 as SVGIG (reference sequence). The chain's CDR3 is CAWGHGAGANVLTF. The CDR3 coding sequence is TGTGCCTGGGGCCATGGAGCTGGGGCCAACGTCCTGACTTTC.

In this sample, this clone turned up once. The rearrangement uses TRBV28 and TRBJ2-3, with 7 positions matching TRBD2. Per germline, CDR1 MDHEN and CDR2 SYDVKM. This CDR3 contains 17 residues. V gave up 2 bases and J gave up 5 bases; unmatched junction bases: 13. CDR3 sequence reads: CASSLVFPLAVIDTQYF. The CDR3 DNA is TGTGCCAGCAGTTTAGTATTCCCGCTAGCGGTAATAGATACGCAGTATTTT. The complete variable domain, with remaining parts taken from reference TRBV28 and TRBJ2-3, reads DVKVTQSSRYLVKRTGEKVFLECVQDMDHENMFWYRQDPGLGLRLIYFSYDVKMKEKGDIPEGYSVSREKKERFSLILESASTNQTSMYLCASSLVFPLAVIDTQYFGPGTRLTVL.

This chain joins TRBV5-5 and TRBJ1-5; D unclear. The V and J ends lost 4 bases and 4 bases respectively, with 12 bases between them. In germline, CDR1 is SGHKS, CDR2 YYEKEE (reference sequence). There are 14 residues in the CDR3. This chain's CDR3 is CASSPRTGNQPQHF. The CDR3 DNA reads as TGTGCCAGCAGCCCTCGGACGGGGAATCAGCCCCAGCATTTT.

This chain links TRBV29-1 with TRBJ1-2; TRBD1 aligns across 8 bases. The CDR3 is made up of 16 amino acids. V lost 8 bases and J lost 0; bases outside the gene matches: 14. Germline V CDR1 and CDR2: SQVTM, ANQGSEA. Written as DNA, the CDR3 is TGCAGCAACAGCCCGGGACAGGTGTTTACTAACTATGGCTACACCTTC. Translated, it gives CSNSPGQVFTNYGYTF.

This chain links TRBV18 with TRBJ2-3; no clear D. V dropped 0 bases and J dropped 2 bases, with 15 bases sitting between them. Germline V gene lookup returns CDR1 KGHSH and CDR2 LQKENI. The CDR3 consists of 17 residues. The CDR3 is CASSPPIGQLITDTQYF. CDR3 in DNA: TGTGCCAGCTCACCACCGATTGGGCAGCTAATCACAGATACGCAGTATTTT.

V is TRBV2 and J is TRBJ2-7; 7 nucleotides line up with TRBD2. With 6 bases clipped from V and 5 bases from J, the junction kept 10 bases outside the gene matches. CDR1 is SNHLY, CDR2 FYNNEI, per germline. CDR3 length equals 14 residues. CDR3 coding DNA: TGTGCCAGCAGATCCAGCGGGGTAATCCACGAGCAGTACTTC. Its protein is CASRSSGVIHEQYF.

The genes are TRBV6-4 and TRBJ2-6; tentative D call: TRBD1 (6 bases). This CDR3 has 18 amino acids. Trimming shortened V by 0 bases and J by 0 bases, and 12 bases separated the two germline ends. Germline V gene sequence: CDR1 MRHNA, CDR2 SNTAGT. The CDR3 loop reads CASSDSGGTLSGANVLTF. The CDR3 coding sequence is TGTGCCAGCAGTGACTCTGGGGGCACCCTCTCTGGGGCCAACGTCCTGACTTTC.

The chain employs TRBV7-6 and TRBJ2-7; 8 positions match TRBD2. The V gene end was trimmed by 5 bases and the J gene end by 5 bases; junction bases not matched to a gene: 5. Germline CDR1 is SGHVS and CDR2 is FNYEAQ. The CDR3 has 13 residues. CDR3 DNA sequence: TGTGCCAGCAGCCGGGGGGGGGACGACGAGCAGTACTTC. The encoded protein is CASSRGGDDEQYF.

CDR3: CASSPPQRGKMEAFF. DNA for the CDR3: TGTGCCAGCTCACCGCCCCAGCGCGGGAAGATGGAAGCTTTCTTT. The chain carries TRBV18 and TRBJ1-1; no clear D gene. Germline V lookup: CDR1 KGHSH, CDR2 LQKENI. The germline V and J ends were trimmed by 3 bases and 8 bases, with 19 bases remaining between them. The CDR3 sequence is 15 residues long. Together with reference TRBV18 and TRBJ1-1, the CDR3 gives the full variable domain: NAGVMQNPRHLVRRRGQEARLRCSPMKGHSHVYWYRQLPEEGLKFMVYLQKENIIDESGMPKERFSAEFPKEGPSILRIQQVVRGDSAAYFCASSPPQRGKMEAFFGQGTRLTVV.

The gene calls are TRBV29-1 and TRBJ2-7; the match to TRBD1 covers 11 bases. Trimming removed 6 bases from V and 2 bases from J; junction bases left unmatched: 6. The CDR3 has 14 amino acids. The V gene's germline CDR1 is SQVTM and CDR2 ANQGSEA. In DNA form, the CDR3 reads TGCAGCGTCCCGGGGACAGGGGGGCCCTACGAGCAGTACTTC. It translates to CSVPGTGGPYEQYF.

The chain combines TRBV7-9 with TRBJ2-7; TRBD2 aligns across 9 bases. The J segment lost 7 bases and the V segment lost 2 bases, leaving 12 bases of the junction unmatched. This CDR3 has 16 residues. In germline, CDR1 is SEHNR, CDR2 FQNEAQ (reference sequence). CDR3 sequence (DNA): TGTGCCAGCAGCTTATTTGCGGGACTAGCAGGGCAGGAGCAGTACTTC. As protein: CASSLFAGLAGQEQYF.

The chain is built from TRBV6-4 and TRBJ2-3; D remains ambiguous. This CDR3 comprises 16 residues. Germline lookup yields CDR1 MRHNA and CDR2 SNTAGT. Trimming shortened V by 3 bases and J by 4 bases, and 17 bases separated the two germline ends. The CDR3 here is CASSEYAQSMADTQYF. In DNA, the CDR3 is TGTGCCAGCAGTGAGTACGCCCAATCGATGGCAGATACGCAGTATTTT.

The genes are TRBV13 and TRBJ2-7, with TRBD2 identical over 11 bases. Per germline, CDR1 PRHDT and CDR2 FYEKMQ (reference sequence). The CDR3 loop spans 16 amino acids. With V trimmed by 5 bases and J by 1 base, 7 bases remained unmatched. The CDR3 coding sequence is TGTGCCAGCAGCCCCGGGACTAGCGGCCTTTCCTACGAGCAGTACTTC. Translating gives CASSPGTSGLSYEQYF.

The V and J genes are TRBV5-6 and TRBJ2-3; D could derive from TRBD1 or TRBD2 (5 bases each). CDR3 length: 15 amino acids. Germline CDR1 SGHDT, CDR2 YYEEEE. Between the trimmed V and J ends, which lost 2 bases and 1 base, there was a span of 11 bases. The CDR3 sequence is CASSLRWDGTDTQYF. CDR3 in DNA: TGTGCCAGCAGCTTACGATGGGACGGCACAGATACGCAGTATTTT. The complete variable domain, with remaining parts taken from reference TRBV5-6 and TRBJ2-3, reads DAGVTQSPTHLIKTRGQQVTLRCSPKSGHDTVSWYQQALGQGPQFIFQYYEEEERQRGNFPDRFSGHQFPNYSSELNVNALLLGDSALYLCASSLRWDGTDTQYFGPGTRLTVL.

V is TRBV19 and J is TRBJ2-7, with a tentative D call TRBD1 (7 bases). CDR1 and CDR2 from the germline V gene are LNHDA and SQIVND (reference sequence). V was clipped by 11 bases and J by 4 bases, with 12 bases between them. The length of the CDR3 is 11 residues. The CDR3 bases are TGTGCCGCGGGACAGATTTACGAGCAGTACTTC. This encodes CAAGQIYEQYF.

This chain's CDR3 is CASSLARSSGEYLDTQYF. CDR3 nucleotide sequence: TGTGCCAGCAGCTTAGCGCGGTCTAGCGGGGAATACTTAGATACGCAGTATTTT. The J gene is TRBJ2-3, the V gene TRBV11-1; 9 nucleotides align to TRBD2. V lost 0 bases, J lost 5 bases, and 12 bases stayed unmatched. The CDR3 is made up of 18 amino acids. CDR1 SGHAT and CDR2 FQDESV come from the germline V gene (reference sequence). The entire variable domain, with the rest obtained from reference TRBV11-1 and TRBJ2-3, is as follows: EAEVAQSPRYKITEKSQAVAFWCDPISGHATLYWYRQILGQGPELLVQFQDESVVDDSQLPKDRFSAERLKGVDSTLKIQPAELGDSAMYLCASSLARSSGEYLDTQYFGPGTRLTVL.

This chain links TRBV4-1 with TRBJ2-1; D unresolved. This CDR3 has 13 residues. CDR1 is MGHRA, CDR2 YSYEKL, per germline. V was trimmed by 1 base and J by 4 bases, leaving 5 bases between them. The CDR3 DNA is TGCGCCAGCAGCCAAGGGCTGTACAATGAGCAGTTCTTC. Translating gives CASSQGLYNEQFF.

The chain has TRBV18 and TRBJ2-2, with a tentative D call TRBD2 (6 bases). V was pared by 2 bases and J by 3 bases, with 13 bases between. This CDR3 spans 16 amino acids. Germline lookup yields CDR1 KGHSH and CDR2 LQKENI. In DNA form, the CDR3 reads TGTGCCAGCTCACCAGGGCTGGACTACTACACCGGGGAGCTGTTTTTT. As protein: CASSPGLDYYTGELFF.